This T cell receptor (beta chain) originates from a study of cytomegalovirus exposure and HLA in healthy donors. The PCR employed 60 Vbeta primers together with 13 Jbeta primers. TCRdb's table, derived via immunoSEQ multiplex PCR, lists solely in-frame clones and lacks some. Of some 140,000 clones in the sample, more than 70% were seen once. Germline V CDR1 and CDR2: MDHEN, SYDVKM. The germline V and J ends were trimmed by 3 bases and 5 bases, with 9 bases remaining between them. The length of the CDR3 is 13 residues. The sequence came from a male donor in good health and CMV-seropositive. The J gene is TRBJ2-3, the V gene TRBV28; D might be TRBD2 (6 bases). Sequencing was done on a sample of PBMCs. The CDR3 sequence is CASSFGRGDTQYF. In DNA form, the CDR3 reads TGTGCCAGCAGTTTTGGGCGGGGAGATACGCAGTATTTT.